What follows are 12 T cell receptor beta chains derived from one specimen sequenced in a study of early T cells in non-severe SARS-CoV-2 infection. TCRdb recomputed calls from the 5' RACE reads with MiXCR, one row per CDR3 protein. The table has approximately 120,000 distinct CDR3 sequences, about 15% seen once. Material for sequencing was whole blood. These receptors were taken from an adult who was a healthcare worker with PCR-confirmed SARS-CoV-2 infection or an uninfected control (not recorded which).

This clonotype has at least ten counts. V and J are TRBV20-1 and TRBJ2-7, with 9 bases aligning to TRBD2. The CDR3 consists of 14 residues. The junction had 2 bases not matched to a gene; V was cut back by 0 bases and J by 2 bases. CDR1 DFQATT and CDR2 SNEGSKA come from the germline V gene (reference sequence). The CDR3 DNA follows: TGCAGTGCTAGAGACGAGCGGGGGGCCTACGAGCAGTACTTC. Translating gives CSARDERGAYEQYF.

The chain joins TRBV20-1 to TRBJ2-5; D unclear. This CDR3 has 16 residues. V lost 3 bases to trimming and J lost 5 bases, with 22 bases between them. Germline CDR1 DFQATT, CDR2 SNEGSKA (reference sequence). The CDR3 region is CSASCPGLFLEETQYF. The CDR3 DNA reads TGCAGTGCTAGTTGCCCGGGCCTATTTTTGGAGGAGACCCAGTACTTC.

The chain recombines TRBV6-2 or TRBV6-3 with TRBJ2-7; 11 bases are a match to TRBD2. CDR1 and CDR2 from the germline V gene are MNHEY and SVGEGT. The CDR3 is 15 residues long. J gave up 3 bases and V 6 bases, and 7 bases lay outside the gene matches. The CDR3 loop reads CASSLSGLADYEQYF. CDR3 in DNA: TGTGCCAGCAGCTTATCGGGACTAGCGGACTACGAGCAGTACTTC.

This clonotype was recorded many times. This rearrangement joins TRBV12-3 or TRBV12-4 to TRBJ2-3; the D gene is possibly TRBD1 (5 bases). V lost 1 base to trimming and J lost 5 bases, with 7 bases between them. The CDR3 loop spans 13 amino acids. The CDR3 sequence: CASSLGGRDTQYF. CDR3 DNA: TGTGCCAGCAGTTTAGGGGGCCGAGATACGCAGTATTTT.

At least ten counts were recorded for this clonotype. The V call is TRBV7-3, the J call TRBJ2-5; 11 nucleotides match TRBD2. V was clipped by 5 bases and J by 5 bases; unmatched bases: 7. This CDR3 spans 15 amino acids. The germline V gene encodes CDR1 SGHTA and CDR2 FQGTGA. CDR3: CASSRSSGGMETQYF. DNA of the CDR3: TGTGCCAGCAGCAGATCTAGCGGGGGGATGGAGACCCAGTACTTC.

This clonotype showed up just a few times. This chain links TRBV6-2 or TRBV6-3 with TRBJ2-7; D possibly corresponds to TRBD1 (5 bases). Germline V gene lookup returns CDR1 MNHEY and CDR2 SVGEGT. The CDR3 consists of 17 residues. V was clipped by 3 bases and J by 0 bases, with 18 bases between them. The CDR3 DNA reads as TGTGCCAGCAGTTATAGGTTGGGGCAGACCAGCTCCTACGAGCAGTACTTC. This codes for CASSYRLGQTSSYEQYF.

V and J are TRBV5-4 and TRBJ2-7; 8 bases align to TRBD2. There are 14 residues in the CDR3. CDR1 SGHNT and CDR2 YYREEE come from the germline V gene (reference sequence). With 4 bases clipped from V and 9 bases from J, the junction kept 12 bases outside the gene matches. The CDR3: CASSTNSGGGRQYF. CDR3 nucleotides: TGTGCCAGCAGCACCAACAGCGGGGGCGGGAGGCAGTACTTC.

The chain combines TRBV10-3 with TRBJ2-3; D unresolved. Germline lookup yields CDR1 ENHRY and CDR2 SYGVKD. This CDR3 has 14 residues. The V end was cut by 4 bases, the J end by 6 bases, with 14 bases between. DNA for the CDR3: TGTGCCATCAGTGGTGAGCTCACTATGGATACGCAGTATTTT. It codes for CAISGELTMDTQYF.

The genes are TRBV4-1 and TRBJ2-1; 9 bases are shared with TRBD1. This CDR3 is built from 14 residues. CDR1 and CDR2 from the germline V gene are MGHRA and YSYEKL. Trimming at V came to 3 bases and at J to 9 bases, leaving 6 bases not matched to a gene. The CDR3 DNA follows: TGCGCCAGCAGCCAGGGACAGGGTGTCGGTGAGCAGTTCTTC. It translates to CASSQGQGVGEQFF.

The chain uses TRBV2 and TRBJ2-6, with D unresolved. The germline CDR1 and CDR2 sequences are SNHLY and FYNNEI. The CDR3 is made up of 12 amino acids. V gave up 4 bases and J gave up 4 bases, with 2 bases separating them. The CDR3 protein is CASSAGANVLTF. CDR3 in DNA: TGTGCCAGCAGTGCGGGGGCCAACGTCCTGACTTTC.

The gene calls are TRBV20-1 and TRBJ2-5; 8 nucleotides agree with TRBD2. Looked up from germline, CDR1 is DFQATT and CDR2 is SNEGSKA (reference sequence). This CDR3 comprises 14 residues. Losses at the gene ends were 3 bases for V and 4 bases for J; bases not matched to a gene: 7. The CDR3 nucleotides are TGCAGTGCTAGTTACCACCGGGGGGGAGAGACCCAGTACTTC. Protein product: CSASYHRGGETQYF.

The gene calls are TRBV7-8 and TRBJ2-6, with TRBD1 as a possible D gene (6 bases). The CDR3 has 18 amino acids. CDR1 and CDR2 from the germline V gene are SGHVS and FQNEAQ. Trimming removed 0 bases from V and 3 bases from J, with 15 bases in between. The CDR3 DNA follows: TGTGCCAGCAGCTTAGCAAGTAACAGGGCTATTGGGGCCAACGTCCTGACTTTC. Translating gives CASSLASNRAIGANVLTF. Drawing the rest from reference TRBV7-8 and TRBJ2-6, the complete variable domain is GAGVSQSPRYKVAKRGQDVALRCDPISGHVSLFWYQQALGQGPEFLTYFQNEAQLDKSGLPSDRFFAERPEGSVSTLKIQRTQQEDSAVYLCASSLASNRAIGANVLTFGAGSRLTVL.